Only a few counts were recorded for the clone carrying this TCR beta chain. Its cognate antigen is unknown. TCRdb re-derived calls from the 5' RACE reads in MiXCR, one entry per CDR3 protein. This sample has more than 250,000 distinct CDR3 sequences, with about 6.9% found just once. The entry originates in a study of T cells after yellow fever vaccination. Germline V lookup: CDR1 SGHTA, CDR2 FQGNSA. This CDR3 is built from 16 residues. V lost 2 bases to trimming and J lost 6 bases; unmatched junction nucleotides: 7. Study-wide results and caveats: Weaker overall was a secondary response that nonetheless peaked faster, on day 5 versus 15.

The chain has TRBV7-2 and TRBJ1-6; 7 bases match TRBD1. The sequence was collected from a man between 18 and 35 years old who received the YFV17D yellow fever vaccine. This material consisted of PBMCs, taken 35 to 50 days after the first yellow fever vaccination. CDR3 coding DNA: TGTGCCAGCAGCTTAAAAGGGACAGCTTTTAATTCACCCCTCCACTTT. Protein: CASSLKGTAFNSPLHF. Together with reference TRBV7-2 and TRBJ1-6, the CDR3 gives the full variable domain: GAGVSQSPSNKVTEKGKDVELRCDPISGHTALYWYRQSLGQGLEFLIYFQGNSAPDKSGLPSDRFSAERTGGSVSTLTIQRTQQEDSAVYLCASSLKGTAFNSPLHFGNGTRLTVT.